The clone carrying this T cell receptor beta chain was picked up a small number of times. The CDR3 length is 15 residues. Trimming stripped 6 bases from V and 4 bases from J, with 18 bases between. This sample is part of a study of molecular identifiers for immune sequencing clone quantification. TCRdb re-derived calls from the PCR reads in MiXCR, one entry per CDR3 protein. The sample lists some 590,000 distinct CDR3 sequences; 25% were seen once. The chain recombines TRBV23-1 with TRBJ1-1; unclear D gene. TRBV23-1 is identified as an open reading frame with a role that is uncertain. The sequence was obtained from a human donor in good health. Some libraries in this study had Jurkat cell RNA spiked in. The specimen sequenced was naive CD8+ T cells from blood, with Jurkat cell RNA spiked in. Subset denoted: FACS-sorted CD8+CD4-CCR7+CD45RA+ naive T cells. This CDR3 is CASRNAGVESTEAFF. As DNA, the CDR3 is TGCGCCAGCAGAAATGCCGGGGTGGAGAGCACTGAAGCTTTCTTT.